These T cell receptor beta chains were read from a single sample in a study of prognosis after radiotherapy for stage I lung cancer. MiXCR was run by TCRdb on the multiplex PCR reads, yielding one entry per CDR3 protein. The sample has around 30,000 distinct CDR3 sequences; approximately 29% are singletons. The input for sequencing was PBMCs, taken before or after stereotactic body radiation therapy (not recorded which). These TCRs come from a donor aged 50 or older with non-small cell lung cancer. Each CDR3 is given with its conserved first and last residue. A D gene is named only where the DNA matches it firmly. The size entry gives how often the clone was seen (once, few, many) or a class if it is expanded.

d_call: -; clone_size: many; v_call: TRBV24-1; j_call: TRBJ1-6; cdr3_nt: TGTGCCACCAGTTCGGGGTTACCCTATAATTCACCCCTCCACTTT; cdr3_aa: CATSSGLPYNSPLHF
d_call: TRBD1; clone_size: many; v_call: TRBV4-2; j_call: TRBJ2-7; cdr3_nt: TGTGCCAGCAGCCAGAACACCGGGACAGGGCCCTACGAGCAGTACTTC; cdr3_aa: CASSQNTGTGPYEQYF
d_call: TRBD1; clone_size: many; v_call: TRBV6-1; j_call: TRBJ2-7; cdr3_nt: TGTGCCAGCCAAACCGGGACAGGGGGCCACGAGCAGTACTTC; cdr3_aa: CASQTGTGGHEQYF
d_call: -; clone_size: many; v_call: TRBV6-1; j_call: TRBJ1-2; cdr3_nt: TGTGCCAGCAGTGTTTCTGGGTTGGTTGGCTACACCTTC; cdr3_aa: CASSVSGLVGYTF
d_call: -; clone_size: few; v_call: TRBV9; j_call: TRBJ2-2; cdr3_nt: TGTGCCAGCAACATACAGGGGAACACCGGGGAGCTGTTTTTT; cdr3_aa: CASNIQGNTGELFF
d_call: TRBD2; clone_size: many; v_call: TRBV20-1; j_call: TRBJ2-5; cdr3_nt: TGCAGTGCTAGAGATGTGGCGGGGGGGCAAGAGACCCAGTACTTC; cdr3_aa: CSARDVAGGQETQYF
d_call: -; clone_size: many; v_call: TRBV20-1; j_call: TRBJ2-3; cdr3_nt: TGCAGTGCTAAAACAGGGATTAGCACAGATACGCAGTATTTT; cdr3_aa: CSAKTGISTDTQYF
d_call: TRBD1; clone_size: many; v_call: TRBV25-1; j_call: TRBJ1-6; cdr3_nt: TGTGCCAGCAGCCCACCTGGGACAGGGGTTGGGAATTCACCCCTCCACTTT; cdr3_aa: CASSPPGTGVGNSPLHF
d_call: TRBD1; clone_size: many; v_call: TRBV14; j_call: TRBJ2-1; cdr3_nt: TGTGCCAGCAGCGAGGTCAGGGGGATTGAGGGCAATGAGCAGTTCTTC; cdr3_aa: CASSEVRGIEGNEQFF
d_call: TRBD1; clone_size: many; v_call: TRBV12-3/TRBV12-4; j_call: TRBJ1-1; cdr3_nt: TGTGCCAGCAGTTTGACAGGGTCCACTGAAGCTTTCTTT; cdr3_aa: CASSLTGSTEAFF